The T cell receptor beta chain under discussion was sequenced for a study of OX40 agonist ivuxolimab in advanced cancers. Only in-frame clones appear in the TCRdb table, and some are missing; sequencing was by immunoSEQ multiplex PCR. Among 50,000 to 70,000 clones listed, more than 75% were seen once. The CDR3 loop spans 13 amino acids. Germline assignment: CDR1 MNHEY and CDR2 SMNVEV (reference sequence). Trimming stripped 5 bases from V and 8 bases from J, with 15 bases between. The material sequenced was CD4+ or CD8+ T cells sorted from blood, taken in a trial of the OX40 agonist ivuxolimab. The rearrangement links TRBV27 to TRBJ1-1; D may be TRBD1 (5 bases). The clonotype originates from an adult with an advanced solid tumor such as melanoma, head and neck, liver or kidney cancer. DNA for the CDR3: TGTGCCAGCAGTCTATGGGGCGCCGGGGAAGCTTTCTTT. Translated: CASSLWGAGEAFF.